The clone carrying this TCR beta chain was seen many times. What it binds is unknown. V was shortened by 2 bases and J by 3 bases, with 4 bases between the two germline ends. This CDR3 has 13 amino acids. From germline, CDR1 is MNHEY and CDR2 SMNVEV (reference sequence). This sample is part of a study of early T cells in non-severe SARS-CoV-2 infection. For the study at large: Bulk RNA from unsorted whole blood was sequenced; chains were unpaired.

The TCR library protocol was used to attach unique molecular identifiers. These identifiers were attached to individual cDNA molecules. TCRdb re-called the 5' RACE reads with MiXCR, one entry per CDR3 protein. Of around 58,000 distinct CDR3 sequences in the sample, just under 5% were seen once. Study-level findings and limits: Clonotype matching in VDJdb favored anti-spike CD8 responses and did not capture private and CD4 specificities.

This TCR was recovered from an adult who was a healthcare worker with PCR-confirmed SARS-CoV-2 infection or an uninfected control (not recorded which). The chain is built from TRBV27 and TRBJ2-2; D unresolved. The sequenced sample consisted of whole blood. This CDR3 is CASSLTDTGELFF. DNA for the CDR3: TGTGCCAGCAGTTTAACAGACACCGGGGAGCTGTTTTTT.